The 17 T cell receptor beta chains given below trace back to one sample, sequenced in a study of T cell repertoires in cytomegalovirus infection. MiXCR, applied by TCRdb to the reads, yields one record per CDR3 protein. The profile shows hundreds of thousands of distinct CDR3 sequences, 30% to 35% of them singletons. Their cognate antigens are unknown. This specimen consisted of cultured PBMCs, obtained from culture after CMV antigen stimulation. Every receptor here comes from a human donor in good health (CMV status not recorded). Some clones in this sample may be carry-over from other donors' samples.

There are a few counts of this clonotype. The V call is TRBV15, the J call TRBJ2-7; no firm D call. The CDR3 covers 14 residues. Germline V CDR1 and CDR2: LNHNV, YYDKDF (reference sequence). Trimming took 8 bases from V and 0 from J, leaving 14 bases between them. CDR3 bases: TGTGCCACCTCGTCCCGGGTCTCCTCCTACGAGCAGTACTTC. Translation: CATSSRVSSYEQYF.

This clonotype was detected ten times or more. V gene TRBV7-2 combines with J gene TRBJ2-2; D is possibly TRBD2 (6 bases). The CDR3 covers 13 residues. The V end lost 5 bases, the J end lost 5 bases, and 9 bases lay between the germline ends. The germline V gene encodes CDR1 SGHTA and CDR2 FQGNSA. The CDR3 DNA sequence: TGTGCCAGCAGCACCGGACTAACCGGGGAGCTGTTTTTT. This translates into CASSTGLTGELFF.

The rearrangement uses TRBV19 and TRBJ2-2; 8 bases map to TRBD2. V gave up 5 bases and J gave up 7 bases; unmatched junction bases: 3. The germline CDR1 and CDR2 sequences are LNHDA and SQIVND (reference sequence). This CDR3 is built from 13 residues. CDR3 sequence reads: CASSAGLDGELFF. In DNA form, the CDR3 reads TGTGCCAGTAGTGCGGGACTAGACGGGGAGCTGTTTTTT.

The V gene is TRBV20-1, the J gene TRBJ2-6, with D hard to call. The V gene's germline CDR1 is DFQATT and CDR2 SNEGSKA (reference sequence). This CDR3 comprises 14 residues. V lost 0 bases and J lost 4, with 7 bases in between. CDR3 region: CSAREGSGANVLTF. CDR3 sequence (DNA): TGCAGTGCTAGAGAGGGTAGCGGGGCCAACGTCCTGACTTTC.

The genes are TRBV7-9 and TRBJ1-4; TRBD1 is a possible D gene (5 bases). Germline V lookup: CDR1 SEHNR, CDR2 FQNEAQ (reference sequence). The CDR3 consists of 16 residues. Trimming stripped 0 bases from V and 7 bases from J, with 15 bases between. The CDR3, as DNA: TGTGCCAGCAGCTTAGCCGGGCAGGGCCCTTCTGAAAAACTGTTTTTT. It codes for CASSLAGQGPSEKLFF.

The chain employs TRBV7-9 and TRBJ2-1; D unresolved. V gave up 5 bases and J gave up 0 bases, with 14 bases separating them. Per germline, CDR1 SEHNR and CDR2 FQNEAQ (reference sequence). This CDR3 region has 16 residues. The CDR3 here is CASSPRTKSSYNEQFF. The CDR3 coding sequence is TGTGCCAGCAGCCCCCGGACCAAGAGCTCCTACAATGAGCAGTTCTTC. Full variable domain (remainder filled in from reference TRBV7-9 and TRBJ2-1): DTGVSQNPRHKITKRGQNVTFRCDPISEHNRLYWYRQTLGQGPEFLTYFQNEAQLEKSRLLSDRFSAERPKGSFSTLEIQRTEQGDSAMYLCASSPRTKSSYNEQFFGPGTRLTVL.

This clonotype was detected only a few times. The chain couples TRBV7-2 to TRBJ2-1, with 7 nucleotides matching TRBD1. Germline assignment: CDR1 SGHTA and CDR2 FQGNSA. Trimming removed 3 bases from V and 1 base from J; junction bases left unmatched: 9. The CDR3 consists of 17 residues. DNA for the CDR3: TGTGCCAGCAGCTTTTACGAAACGGGACAGTCCTACAATGAGCAGTTCTTC. Translation: CASSFYETGQSYNEQFF. Using reference TRBV7-2 and TRBJ2-1 for the parts outside the CDR3, the full variable domain is GAGVSQSPSNKVTEKGKDVELRCDPISGHTALYWYRQSLGQGLEFLIYFQGNSAPDKSGLPSDRFSAERTGGSVSTLTIQRTQQEDSAVYLCASSFYETGQSYNEQFFGPGTRLTVL.

At least ten counts were recorded for this clonotype. The chain recombines TRBV12-3 or TRBV12-4 with TRBJ1-1; D is perhaps TRBD1 (5 bases). There are 14 residues in the CDR3. The V gene lost 3 bases and the J gene lost 2 bases, with 10 bases spanning the gap. The CDR3 nucleotides read TGTGCCAGCAGTTTTCTGAGGGGAAACACTGAAGCTTTCTTT. It codes for CASSFLRGNTEAFF.

This clonotype occurred once. The chain employs TRBV19 and TRBJ2-5; the D gene is possibly TRBD2 (6 bases). V was trimmed by 5 bases and J by 4 bases, leaving 20 bases between them. The germline gives CDR1 LNHDA, CDR2 SQIVND (reference sequence). This CDR3 has 16 residues. DNA for the CDR3: TGTGCCAGTAGTGCGAGCGGGCGGCCCTCGGGAGAGACCCAGTACTTC. Translating it yields CASSASGRPSGETQYF.

This clonotype has a handful of counts. The chain employs TRBV11-2 and TRBJ2-4; TRBD1 agrees at 7 bases. CDR1 and CDR2 (germline): SGHAT, FQNNGV. V was clipped by 5 bases and J by 5 bases; unmatched bases: 3. CDR3 length equals 13 residues. CDR3 region: CASSAGQENIQYF. In DNA, the CDR3 is TGTGCCAGCAGCGCAGGACAGGAAAACATTCAGTACTTC.

The J gene is TRBJ2-3, the V gene TRBV11-2, with D possibly being TRBD2 (6 bases). V lost 5 bases, J lost 5 bases, and 8 bases lay in between. CDR3 length equals 12 residues. CDR1 SGHAT and CDR2 FQNNGV come from the germline V gene. CDR3 sequence (DNA): TGTGCCAGCAGCGGGAGGATAGATACGCAGTATTTT. Its protein product is CASSGRIDTQYF.

The CDR3 region has the DNA TGTGCCAGCAGCTTAGGGAGAGCTTTTGAGGAGCTGTTTTTT. Residues: CASSLGRAFEELFF. The chain is built from TRBV7-6 and TRBJ2-2; the D is unclear. This CDR3 is 14 amino acids long. Trimming shortened V by 1 base and J by 10 bases, and 13 bases separated the two germline ends. In germline, CDR1 is SGHVS, CDR2 FNYEAQ. The full variable domain, with the rest looked up from reference TRBV7-6 and TRBJ2-2, is GAGVSQSPRYKVTKRGQDVALRCDPISGHVSLYWYRQALGQGPEFLTYFNYEAQQDKSGLPNDRFSAERPEGSISTLTIQRTEQRDSAMYRCASSLGRAFEELFFGEGSRLTVL.

The gene calls are TRBV20-1 and TRBJ2-5; 11 positions agree with TRBD2. V was pared by 6 bases and J by 5 bases, with 14 bases of the junction left unmatched. Germline V CDR1 and CDR2: DFQATT, SNEGSKA (reference sequence). This CDR3 has 16 residues. CDR3 bases: TGCAGTGCCCAGCCGGGACTAGCGGACGTTAGGGAGACCCAGTACTTC. Translation: CSAQPGLADVRETQYF.

The V call is TRBV19, the J call TRBJ2-7; D is ambiguous. Germline CDR1 is LNHDA and CDR2 is SQIVND (reference sequence). Trimming removed 4 bases at V and 5 bases at J, with 18 bases between. There are 15 residues in the CDR3. The CDR3 nucleotides are TGTGCCAGTAGTAAGACACACGCTCTCGGAGACGAGCAGTACTTC. It codes for CASSKTHALGDEQYF.

The gene calls are TRBV7-2 and TRBJ1-4, with D unclear. CDR3 length equals 13 residues. Trimming removed 5 bases at V and 7 bases at J, with 11 bases between. Per the germline V gene, CDR1 is SGHTA and CDR2 is FQGNSA. Written as DNA, the CDR3 is TGTGCCAGCAGCCTTCCCCCGGGTGAAAAACTGTTTTTT. Translation gives CASSLPPGEKLFF.

Ten or more counts support this clonotype. The chain couples TRBV7-8 to TRBJ1-3; unclear D gene. The CDR3 loop spans 13 amino acids. CDR1 is SGHVS and CDR2 is FQNEAQ in the germline V gene. V lost 4 bases to trimming and J lost 3 bases, with 7 bases between them. CDR3 amino acids: CASSSDGGNTIYF. The CDR3 nucleotides are TGTGCCAGCAGCTCTGACGGTGGAAACACCATATATTTT.

This clonotype was counted a few times. This rearrangement joins TRBV5-6 to TRBJ2-5; TRBD1 agrees at 7 bases. CDR3 length equals 17 residues. Germline lookup yields CDR1 SGHDT and CDR2 YYEEEE. V shed 1 base, J shed 7 bases, and the junction held 16 bases outside the gene matches. CDR3 protein: CASSLTLLGQTRGTQYF. CDR3 coding DNA: TGTGCCAGCAGCTTGACTCTACTGGGACAGACACGTGGGACCCAGTACTTC.